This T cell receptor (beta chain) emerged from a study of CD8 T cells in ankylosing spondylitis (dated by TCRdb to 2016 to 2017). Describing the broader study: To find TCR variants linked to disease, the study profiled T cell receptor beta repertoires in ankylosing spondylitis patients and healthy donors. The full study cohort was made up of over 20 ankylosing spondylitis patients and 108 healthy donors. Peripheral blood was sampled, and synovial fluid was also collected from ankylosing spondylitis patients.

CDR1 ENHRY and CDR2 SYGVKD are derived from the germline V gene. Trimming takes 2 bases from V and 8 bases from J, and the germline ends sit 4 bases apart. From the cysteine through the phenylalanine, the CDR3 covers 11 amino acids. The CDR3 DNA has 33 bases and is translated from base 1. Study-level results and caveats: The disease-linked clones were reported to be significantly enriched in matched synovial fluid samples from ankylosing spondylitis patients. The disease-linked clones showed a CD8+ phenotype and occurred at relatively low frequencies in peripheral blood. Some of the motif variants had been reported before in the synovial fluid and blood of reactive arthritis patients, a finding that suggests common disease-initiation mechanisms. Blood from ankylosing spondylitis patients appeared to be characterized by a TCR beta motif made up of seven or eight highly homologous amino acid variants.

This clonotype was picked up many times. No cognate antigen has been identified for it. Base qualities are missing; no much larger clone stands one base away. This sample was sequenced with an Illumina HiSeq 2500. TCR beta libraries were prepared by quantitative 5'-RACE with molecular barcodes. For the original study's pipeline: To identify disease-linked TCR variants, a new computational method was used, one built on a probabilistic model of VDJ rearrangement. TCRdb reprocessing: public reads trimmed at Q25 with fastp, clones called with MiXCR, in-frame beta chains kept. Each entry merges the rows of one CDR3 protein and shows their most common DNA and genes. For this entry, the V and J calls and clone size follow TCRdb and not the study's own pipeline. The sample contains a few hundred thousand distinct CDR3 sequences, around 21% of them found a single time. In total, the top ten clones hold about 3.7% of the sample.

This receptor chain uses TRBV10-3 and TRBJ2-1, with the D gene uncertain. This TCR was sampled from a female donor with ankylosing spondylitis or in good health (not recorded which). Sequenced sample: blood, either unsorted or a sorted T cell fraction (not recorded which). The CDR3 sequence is CAISEHYEQFF. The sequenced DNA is TGTGCCATCAGTGAGCACTATGAGCAGTTCTTC.